Shown below are 15 T cell receptor beta chains from a single sample sequenced in a study of graft-versus-host responses after intestinal transplantation. The authors processed graft tissue to release intraepithelial and lamina propria lymphocytes. The repertoire was sequenced with immunoSEQ multiplex PCR; TCRdb's copy has only in-frame clones and lacks some. The repertoire holds approximately 1,700 clones, with over 65% as singletons. The sequencing used ileum tissue, collected 12 days after intestinal transplant. Receptor source: a human patient who received an intestinal transplant, so some T cells may come from the graft donor.

The chain carries TRBV11-2 and TRBJ2-7; TRBD2 matches 16 bases. Unmatched junction bases numbered 7, after V lost 5 bases and J lost 6 bases. CDR1 SGHAT and CDR2 FQNNGV come from the germline V gene. The CDR3 contains 16 residues. CDR3 DNA: TGTGCCAGCAGCGGAGTGGGACTAGCGGGAGGGTTCGAGCAGTACTTC. Protein product: CASSGVGLAGGFEQYF.

The chain combines TRBV7-9 with TRBJ2-1; no clear D gene. V was cut by 1 base and J by 7 bases, with 11 bases left in between. Germline V gene lookup returns CDR1 SEHNR and CDR2 FQNEAQ (reference sequence). CDR3 length equals 14 residues. The CDR3 protein is CASSLGSSSNEQFF. CDR3 DNA sequence: TGTGCCAGCAGCTTAGGATCGAGTAGTAATGAGCAGTTCTTC.

This clone was found a few times. V gene TRBV2 combines with J gene TRBJ1-2, with 10 nucleotides matching TRBD1. Germline trimming cut 10 bases from V and 2 bases from J; bases unmatched to any gene: 4. The CDR3 sequence is 13 residues long. Looked up from germline, CDR1 is SNHLY and CDR2 is FYNNEI. This chain's CDR3 is CATRQGANYGYTF. CDR3 DNA sequence: TGTGCCACCAGACAGGGGGCCAACTATGGCTACACCTTC.

The rearrangement links TRBV6-1 to TRBJ2-7, with 7 nucleotides matching TRBD1. Germline CDR1 is MNHNS and CDR2 is SASEGT. The CDR3 has 13 residues. Trimming removed 6 bases from V and 0 bases from J; junction bases left unmatched: 2. The CDR3 is CASRTGSSYEQYF. In nucleotides, the CDR3 is TGTGCCAGCAGGACAGGGAGCTCCTACGAGCAGTACTTC.

The rearrangement uses TRBV6-6 and TRBJ2-2; TRBD1 might be the D (5 bases). Germline lookup yields CDR1 MNHNY and CDR2 SVGAGI (reference sequence). The CDR3 has 15 amino acids. Trimming took 2 bases from V and 3 from J, leaving 10 bases between them. CDR3 sequence (DNA): TGTGCCAGCAGTTACCAGCTAGGGGACACCGGGGAGCTGTTTTTT. Amino acids: CASSYQLGDTGELFF.

CDR3 loop: CASSPSLGDRRNYGYTF. CDR3 sequence (DNA): TGTGCCAGCAGCCCCAGCCTGGGGGACAGACGAAACTATGGCTACACCTTC. This sequence joins TRBV7-9 and TRBJ1-2; 7 positions match TRBD1. This CDR3 contains 17 residues. Germline V CDR1 and CDR2: SEHNR, FQNEAQ (reference sequence). With V trimmed by 5 bases and J by 2 bases, 14 bases remained unmatched.

This chain joins TRBV5-4 and TRBJ2-3; D is perhaps TRBD2 (7 bases). The V end lost 4 bases, the J end lost 10 bases, and 19 bases lay between the germline ends. CDR1 is SGHNT, CDR2 YYREEE, per germline (reference sequence). This CDR3 has 14 amino acids. The CDR3 loop is CASSHKGEGPSQYF. The CDR3 bases are TGTGCCAGCAGCCATAAGGGGGAGGGCCCGTCGCAGTATTTT.

The chain joins TRBV25-1 to TRBJ2-7, with 7 bases identical to TRBD2. Unmatched junction bases numbered 12, after V lost 1 base and J lost 3 bases. The CDR3 length is 17 residues. Germline V gene sequence: CDR1 MGHDK, CDR2 SYGVNS. The CDR3 DNA is TGTGCCAGCAGTGAATTGGGCCCTAGCGGAGAGAACTACGAGCAGTACTTC. Translated, it gives CASSELGPSGENYEQYF.

The chain uses TRBV4-1 and TRBJ2-2, with D tentatively TRBD1 (5 bases). CDR3 size: 16 residues. With 4 bases removed from V and 5 bases from J, the gap between germline ends came to 17 bases. Germline-derived CDR1 and CDR2 are MGHRA and YSYEKL. CDR3 DNA sequence: TGCGCCAGCAGCCCTGTGGACATGGGTTTTACCGGGGAGCTGTTTTTT. Its translation: CASSPVDMGFTGELFF.

The chain couples TRBV7-9 to TRBJ2-2; 12 nucleotides agree with TRBD2. Germline loops: CDR1 SEHNR, CDR2 FQNEAQ (reference sequence). With V trimmed by 6 bases and J by 1 base, 6 bases remained unmatched. The CDR3 extends over 17 amino acids. The DNA for the CDR3 is TGTGCCAGCAGTCACACTAGCGGGAGGTTGAACACCGGGGAGCTGTTTTTT. As protein: CASSHTSGRLNTGELFF.

This rearrangement joins TRBV15 to TRBJ2-5, with 12 bases identical to TRBD1. With 8 bases clipped from V and 6 bases from J, the junction kept 4 bases outside the gene matches. Germline V gene data show CDR1 as LNHNV and CDR2 as YYDKDF (reference sequence). The CDR3 length is 13 residues. CDR3 coding DNA: TGTGCCACCCGGGACAGGGGGCAGCAGACCCAGTACTTC. This sequence encodes CATRDRGQQTQYF.

V usage is TRBV6-6 and J usage is TRBJ1-1; D unresolved. V was cut by 2 bases and J by 1 base, with 8 bases left in between. CDR3 length: 14 amino acids. Germline V gives CDR1 MNHNY, CDR2 SVGAGI (reference sequence). The CDR3 protein is CASSYATQNTEAFF. Here the CDR3 DNA reads TGTGCCAGCAGTTACGCTACACAGAACACTGAAGCTTTCTTT.

The V and J genes are TRBV28 and TRBJ2-7, with a possible D match to TRBD2 (5 bases). This CDR3 contains 13 residues. Germline V gene sequence: CDR1 MDHEN, CDR2 SYDVKM. V gave up 6 bases and J gave up 2 bases, with 11 bases separating them. CDR3: CASSRARAYEQYF. The CDR3 nucleotides are TGTGCCAGCAGCCGGGCGAGGGCCTACGAGCAGTACTTC. The variable domain in full, completed from reference TRBV28 and TRBJ2-7, reads DVKVTQSSRYLVKRTGEKVFLECVQDMDHENMFWYRQDPGLGLRLIYFSYDVKMKEKGDIPEGYSVSREKKERFSLILESASTNQTSMYLCASSRARAYEQYFGPGTRLTVT.

V and J are TRBV12-5 and TRBJ1-5, with 7 bases lining up with TRBD1. This CDR3 has 15 residues. CDR1 and CDR2 from the germline V gene are LGHNT and FRNRAP. V shed 5 bases and J 5 bases; nucleotides not matched to a gene: 9. CDR3 loop: CASGHHRQGYQPQHF. The DNA for the CDR3 is TGTGCTAGTGGTCACCACCGACAGGGCTATCAGCCCCAGCATTTT.

This sequence joins TRBV6-6 and TRBJ1-2; TRBD1 matches 8 bases. The CDR3 length is 16 residues. V lost 0 bases, J lost 0 bases, and 3 bases stayed unmatched. The germline CDR1 and CDR2 sequences are MNHNY and SVGAGI (reference sequence). Written as DNA, the CDR3 is TGTGCCAGCAGTTACTCCGGACAGGGAGCTAACTATGGCTACACCTTC. Its protein product is CASSYSGQGANYGYTF.